The table lists the clone carrying this T cell receptor (beta chain) with many counts. What it binds is unknown. From the PCR reads, TCRdb re-called clones with MiXCR. The sample lists 85,000 to 100,000 clones; roughly an eighth were seen once. This sample is part of a study of metastatic and nonmetastatic thyroid tumors. At the level of the study: Where malignant and benign thyroid patients were concerned, repertoires were compared across blood and tumor or nodule tissue.

No patient received treatment before thyroid surgery. Study-level points and caveats: Significantly higher TCR beta diversity was reportedly seen in malignant thyroid tumors than benign nodules, in blood and tumor.

The clonotype comes from a female donor with papillary thyroid cancer or a benign thyroid nodule (not recorded which). Some clones in this sample may be carry-over from other donors' samples. The sample consisted of blood.

CDR3: CASTIVDNSEAFF. DNA for the CDR3: TGTGCCAGCACTATCGTGGACAATTCTGAAGCTTTCTTT. J is TRBJ1-1 and V is TRBV2, with TRBD1 as a possible D gene (5 bases). The CDR3 consists of 13 residues. Germline CDR1 is SNHLY and CDR2 is FYNNEI. Trimming stripped 7 bases from V and 6 bases from J, with 15 bases between.